This T cell receptor beta chain was captured in a study of blood T cell repertoires in COVID-19. On the study more broadly: Some COVID-19 samples were acute and others convalescent; all came from the United States, Italy and Spain. T cells, B-cell-depleted T cells, or PBMCs supplied cDNA or gDNA.

CDR3 length: 13 residues. The V gene lost 7 bases and the J gene lost 0 bases, with 11 bases spanning the gap. Germline assignment: CDR1 SQVTM and CDR2 ANQGSEA. In the original analysis: Reference gene primer amplification in the assay estimated nucleated cell counts. The data were produced by immunoSEQ multiplex PCR, yet TCRdb's version contains in-frame clones alone and is incomplete. The DNA was the basis for D and trimming; V, J and clone size are from that table. The sample lists 200,000 to 250,000 clones, approximately 86% occurring once. The clonotype comes from a woman in her 70s with active or convalescent COVID-19. Sequencing was performed on peripheral blood. This chain joins TRBV29-1 and TRBJ2-3; D gene unclear. The CDR3 DNA follows: TGCAGCGCCCCAAGAGCTAGCACAGATACGCAGTATTTT. It is translated as CSAPRASTDTQYF.